In this sample, the clone carrying this T cell receptor beta chain turned up many times. Time point noted: pre-sensitization, week 0. Noted treatment: therapeutic diphenylcyclopropenone sensitization with weekly scalp DPC. The data originate from a study of human T cells and chemical hapten exposure. From germline, CDR1 is LGHDT and CDR2 YNNKEL (reference sequence). Trimming removed 5 bases from V and 2 bases from J, with 12 bases in between. CDR3 length equals 14 residues. Authors' analysis steps: A per-sample median of 95,638 TCRs was observed, with counts ranging from roughly 20,000 to 700,000. TCRdb reprocessed the RACE reads with MiXCR, giving one entry per CDR3 protein. The V and J calls shown here were made by TCRdb, not taken from the authors' results. The sample has 55,000 to 75,000 distinct CDR3 sequences, around 7% seen once; the top ten hold approximately 1.6%.

The receptor was isolated from a woman between 25 and 40 years old with alopecia areata. Some clones in this sample may be carry-over from other donors' samples. The sample in question was whole blood, obtained in connection with sensitization to the hapten diphenylcyclopropenone (DPC). The chain uses TRBV3-1 and TRBJ2-5; perhaps TRBD1 as D (6 bases). The CDR3 sequence: CASSVPGQQETQYF. CDR3 bases: TGTGCCAGCAGCGTTCCGGGACAACAAGAGACCCAGTACTTC.